The text below deals with one T cell receptor (beta chain). This sample is part of a study of blood T cell repertoires in COVID-19. On the study more broadly: Sites in the United States, Italy and Spain provided acute and convalescent COVID-19 samples.

V lost 10 bases, J lost 7 bases, and 16 bases stayed unmatched. CDR1 is ENHRY, CDR2 SYGVKD, per germline. The CDR3 totals 16 residues. Original analysis: Reference gene primer amplification gave nucleated cell count estimates. Measured with immunoSEQ multiplex PCR; TCRdb has only the in-frame clones, and not every one. V and J calls and clone size are as listed in that table; D and trimming were resolved from the DNA. The sample has 120,000 to 150,000 clones; roughly 89% are singletons. Specimen: peripheral blood. The rearrangement joins TRBV10-3 to TRBJ1-2; TRBD1 matches at 12 bases. The TCR originated in a human donor in a cohort sampled during active COVID-19. The CDR3 sequence: CATIPGQGARIGGYTF. DNA of the CDR3: TGTGCCACCATTCCGGGACAGGGGGCGCGGATCGGTGGCTACACCTTC.